The clone carrying this T cell receptor beta chain appeared once. Its antigen is unknown. The PCR was carried out with 60 Vbeta primers and 13 Jbeta primers. This table comes from immunoSEQ multiplex PCR, and its TCRdb copy is limited to in-frame clones, with some not included. The data show about 120,000 clones, approximately 83% seen once. The source of the sample is a study of cytomegalovirus exposure and HLA in healthy donors. The V gene lost 0 bases and the J gene lost 5 bases, with 10 bases spanning the gap. The CDR3 is 14 residues long. The germline gives CDR1 WSHSY, CDR2 SAAADI. Whole-study results and caveats: The Asian-associated ancestry cluster reportedly had fewer N-insertions than the roughly 670-donor mean in a later analysis. In vitro checks showed that a few CMV-associated chains really do target CMV antigens.

The sample was PBMCs. This chain uses TRBV10-2 with TRBJ1-1; D is perhaps TRBD1 (5 bases). The sequence was collected from a woman in her 40s in good health and CMV-seropositive. The CDR3 is CASSESSGGTEAFF. In nucleotides, the CDR3 is TGCGCCAGCAGTGAGTCGTCGGGGGGTACTGAAGCTTTCTTT.